The rows below give T cell receptor beta chains drawn from one sample of a study of blood T cell repertoires in COVID-19. TCRdb's copy holds only in-frame clones and misses some; the assay was immunoSEQ multiplex PCR. This table holds approximately 33,000 clones, over 75% found once. Material for sequencing was peripheral blood. These receptors all come from a man between 60 and 75 years old with COVID-19, enrolled during active disease. The CDR3 runs from the conserved cysteine through the conserved F or W. The D gene is left open where the match is weak. A row's size may be missing; if present it is once, few, many or a size class.

v_gene,d_gene,len,abundance,j_gene,CDR3nt,CDR3aa
TRBV5-5,TRBD2,17,.,TRBJ2-3,TGTGCCAGCAGCTGGGGAGGGACCCTCTCGGGCACAGATACGCAGTATTTT,CASSWGGTLSGTDTQYF
TRBV5-4,TRBD1,15,.,TRBJ1-6,TGTGCCAGCAGCTTCCCGGGACAGAATAATTCACCCCTCCACTTT,CASSFPGQNNSPLHF
TRBV30,.,13,.,TRBJ2-5,TGTGCCTGGACAATTGGAGCGTCAGAGACCCAGTACTTC,CAWTIGASETQYF
TRBV9,TRBD1,13,.,TRBJ1-4,TGTGCCAGCCGACAGGGGGTGCTTGAAAAACTGTTTTTT,CASRQGVLEKLFF
TRBV19,.,15,once,TRBJ1-1,TGTGCCAGTAGTATACGCGGGGGACTGTCCACTGAAGCTTTCTTT,CASSIRGGLSTEAFF
TRBV5-8,.,14,.,TRBJ1-4,TGTGCCAGCAGCTTTTATGCAACTAATGAAAAACTGTTTTTT,CASSFYATNEKLFF
TRBV7-3,.,17,.,TRBJ1-2,TGTGCCAGCAGCTTACGTCGAATAGACAGAGCTAACTATGGCTACACCTTC,CASSLRRIDRANYGYTF
TRBV27,.,14,.,TRBJ2-7,TGTGCCAGCAGTTTAGGAGTGAACTCCTACGAGCAGTACTTC,CASSLGVNSYEQYF
TRBV19,TRBD2,15,.,TRBJ2-1,TGTGCCAGTAGTAAAGGACTAGCGGGAGCGGATGAGCAGTTCTTC,CASSKGLAGADEQFF
TRBV12-3/TRBV12-4,.,13,.,TRBJ1-4,TGTGCCAGCAGCTTTAGTTTGGGCGAAAAACTGTTTTTT,CASSFSLGEKLFF
TRBV6-6,TRBD2,13,.,TRBJ2-7,TGTGCCAGCAGTCAAGCGGGGGCCGAACAGCAGTACTTC,CASSQAGAEQQYF
TRBV10-1,TRBD1,15,.,TRBJ2-1,TGCGCCAGCAGTGGTTCGGGGACAGGGTACAATGAGCAGTTCTTC,CASSGSGTGYNEQFF
TRBV6-5,.,14,.,TRBJ1-5,TGTGCCAGCAGGGGGCCGGGCCACAATCAGCCCCAGCATTTT,CASRGPGHNQPQHF
TRBV6-5,TRBD2,14,few,TRBJ2-2,TGTGCCAGTACTATAGCGGGAGGGGTCGGGGAGCTGTTTTTT,CASTIAGGVGELFF
TRBV7-2,.,13,.,TRBJ1-5,TGTGCCAGCAGCTTTAATGAGAATCAGCCCCAGCATTTT,CASSFNENQPQHF
TRBV7-2,.,16,.,TRBJ2-2,TGTGCCAGCAGCTTGGTTAGTCAGGGAGGCACCGGGGAGCTGTTTTTT,CASSLVSQGGTGELFF
TRBV2,.,14,.,TRBJ1-6,TGTGCCAGCAGATGGGACACTGACGATTCACCCCTCCACTTT,CASRWDTDDSPLHF
TRBV3-1/TRBV3-2,.,15,.,TRBJ2-1,TGTGCCAGCAGCCAAGGGCAGGGTTCGTACAATGAGCAGTTCTTC,CASSQGQGSYNEQFF
TRBV9,TRBD2,14,once,TRBJ2-5,TGTGCCAGCAGCCCCCCTAGCGGGAGTGAGACCCAGTACTTC,CASSPPSGSETQYF
TRBV9,TRBD1,15,.,TRBJ1-3,TGTGCCAGCACCCCAGGGGGATTTAACGGAAACACCATATATTTT,CASTPGGFNGNTIYF
TRBV6-2/TRBV6-3,.,17,.,TRBJ2-6,TGTGCCAGCAGTTTCGAAATACAGGTGACTGGGGCCAACGTCCTGACTTTC,CASSFEIQVTGANVLTF
TRBV3-1/TRBV3-2,TRBD1,16,.,TRBJ2-2,TGTGCCAGCAGCCGAGAGAAGGGACAGGGTACCGGGGAGCTGTTTTTT,CASSREKGQGTGELFF
TRBV15,TRBD1,15,.,TRBJ2-3,TGTGCCACCAGCAGAGATGGGACAGGGACAGATACGCAGTATTTT,CATSRDGTGTDTQYF
TRBV14,.,13,.,TRBJ1-2,TGTGCCAGCAGCCAAGATCTGAACTATGGCTACACCTTC,CASSQDLNYGYTF
TRBV24-1,.,15,once,TRBJ2-5,TGTGCCACCAGTGATTACGGGAACACGGGAGAGACCCAGTACTTC,CATSDYGNTGETQYF
TRBV19,.,12,few,TRBJ1-2,TGTGCCAGTAGTACTGGGGGCGATGGCTACACCTTC,CASSTGGDGYTF
TRBV28,.,16,.,TRBJ2-3,TGTGCCAGCAGATTTTGGGGGGGGCGCAGTTCAGATACGCAGTATTTT,CASRFWGGRSSDTQYF
TRBV2,.,15,.,TRBJ2-2,TGTGCCAGCAGTCCCCGGCGGGCAGGTACCGGGGAGCTGTTTTTT,CASSPRRAGTGELFF
TRBV12-3/TRBV12-4,.,13,.,TRBJ1-5,TGTGCCAGCAGTTTAGCGCAACTTCAGCCCCAGCATTTT,CASSLAQLQPQHF
TRBV7-3,TRBD1,15,.,TRBJ2-2,TGTGCCAGCAGCTTACGACAGGGTGATGCCGGGGAGCTGTTTTTT,CASSLRQGDAGELFF
TRBV6-5,TRBD1,13,.,TRBJ1-5,TGTGCCAGCAGAAAGGACAGGGGACAGCCCCAGCATTTT,CASRKDRGQPQHF
TRBV2,.,14,.,TRBJ1-1,TGTGCCAGCAGCCAAGACGGAGTAGGCACTGAAGCTTTCTTT,CASSQDGVGTEAFF
TRBV6-2/TRBV6-3,.,16,.,TRBJ2-1,TGTGCCAGCAGTACACCAGGGGAATTCCTCTACAATGAGCAGTTCTTC,CASSTPGEFLYNEQFF
TRBV18,TRBD2,14,.,TRBJ2-7,TGTGCCAGCCAAGCGGGGACTAGCTCGAGCGAGCAGTACTTC,CASQAGTSSSEQYF
TRBV7-9,TRBD2,16,.,TRBJ2-2,TGTGCCAGCAGCCCAAGGACTAGCGGAGGCACCGGGGAGCTGTTTTTT,CASSPRTSGGTGELFF
TRBV4-1,.,13,.,TRBJ2-1,TGCGCCAGCAGCCCCAGGGCCGGAAATGAGCAGTTCTTC,CASSPRAGNEQFF
TRBV9,TRBD1,15,.,TRBJ2-7,TGTGCCAGCAGCGTGGGACAGGGGATCTCCTACGAGCAGTACTTC,CASSVGQGISYEQYF
TRBV7-2,.,13,once,TRBJ2-2,TGTGCCAGCAGCTTAACAAACACCGGGGAGCTGTTTTTT,CASSLTNTGELFF
TRBV18,.,15,.,TRBJ1-4,TGTGCCAGCTCCCTGGAAGCCGGGGTTAATGAAAAACTGTTTTTT,CASSLEAGVNEKLFF
TRBV4-3,.,16,.,TRBJ2-1,TGCGCCAGCAGCCAGGGACACCTGATTGGAGGCAATGAGCAGTTCTTC,CASSQGHLIGGNEQFF
TRBV3-1/TRBV3-2,TRBD1,12,.,TRBJ1-2,TGTGCCAGCAAATTGGGACAGGGTATTTCCACCTTC,CASKLGQGISTF
TRBV30,.,13,.,TRBJ1-2,TGTGCCTCTTCACAGAGCTTGAACTATGGCTACACCTTC,CASSQSLNYGYTF
TRBV2,TRBD2,18,.,TRBJ2-1,TGTGCCAGCAGTGGACCACCTGACCGGGACTACTTAAGGGGTGAGCAGTTCTTC,CASSGPPDRDYLRGEQFF
TRBV24-1,TRBD2,16,.,TRBJ2-1,TGTGCCACCAGTGACCCTACTAGCGCTCCAAGGCATGAGCAGTTCTTC,CATSDPTSAPRHEQFF
TRBV3-1/TRBV3-2,TRBD1,14,.,TRBJ2-1,TGTGCCAGCAGTCAGGGACAGGGCTGGGAAGAGCAGTTCTTC,CASSQGQGWEEQFF
TRBV19,.,14,.,TRBJ1-2,TGTGCCAGTACTAGACCTGGGAGTTTGGATGGCTACACCTTC,CASTRPGSLDGYTF
TRBV5-1,TRBD1,13,.,TRBJ1-1,TGCGCCAGCAGCTTGGGGGACAGGGGGGAAGCTTTCTTT,CASSLGDRGEAFF
TRBV30,.,13,.,TRBJ2-2,TGTGCCTGGAATGGGGCAAACACCGGGGAGCTGTTTTTT,CAWNGANTGELFF
TRBV9,.,14,few,TRBJ1-4,TGTGCCAGCAGCGTAGGGCAGGGTGGTGAAAAACTGTTTTTT,CASSVGQGGEKLFF
TRBV11-3,.,17,.,TRBJ2-2,TGTGCCAGCAGCTCGGATAAGGGACACCGCAACACCGGGGAGCTGTTTTTT,CASSSDKGHRNTGELFF
TRBV28,TRBD1,17,.,TRBJ1-2,TGTGCCAGCAGATCACCGGGACAGGGGCATAGGACTTATGGCTACACCTTC,CASRSPGQGHRTYGYTF
TRBV4-2,TRBD1,19,.,TRBJ2-2,TGTGCCAGCAGCCAAGATCCCCCGGACAGGGGTTGGAGCACCGGGGAGCTGTTTTTT,CASSQDPPDRGWSTGELFF
TRBV12-3/TRBV12-4,.,13,.,TRBJ1-5,TGTGCCAGCACCCCTAATAACAATCAGCCCCAGCATTTT,CASTPNNNQPQHF
TRBV9,TRBD2,14,.,TRBJ2-3,TGTGCCAGCAGCTCCAGCGGGAGCGCAGATACGCAGTATTTT,CASSSSGSADTQYF
TRBV7-8,.,15,.,TRBJ2-2,TGTGCCAGCAGCGTGGGTTCGTCCGGGGCCGGGGAGCTGTTTTTT,CASSVGSSGAGELFF